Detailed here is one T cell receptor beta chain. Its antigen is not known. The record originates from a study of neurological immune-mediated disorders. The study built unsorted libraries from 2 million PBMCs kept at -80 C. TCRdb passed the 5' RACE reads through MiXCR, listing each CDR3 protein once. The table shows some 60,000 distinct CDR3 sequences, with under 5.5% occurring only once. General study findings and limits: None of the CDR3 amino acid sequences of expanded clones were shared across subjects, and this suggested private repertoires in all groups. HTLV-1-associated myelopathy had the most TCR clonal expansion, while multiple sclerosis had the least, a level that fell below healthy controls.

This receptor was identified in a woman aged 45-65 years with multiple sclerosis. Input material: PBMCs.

The CDR3 DNA reads as TGCGCCAGCAGCTTACAGGGGAGAGGTGAAAAACTGTTTTTT. Translated: CASSLQGRGEKLFF. The rearrangement joins TRBV5-1 to TRBJ1-4, with 7 bases fitting TRBD1. J gave up 7 bases and V 2 bases, and 5 bases lay outside the gene matches. Germline values: CDR1 SGHRS, CDR2 YFSETQ. This CDR3 has 14 amino acids.